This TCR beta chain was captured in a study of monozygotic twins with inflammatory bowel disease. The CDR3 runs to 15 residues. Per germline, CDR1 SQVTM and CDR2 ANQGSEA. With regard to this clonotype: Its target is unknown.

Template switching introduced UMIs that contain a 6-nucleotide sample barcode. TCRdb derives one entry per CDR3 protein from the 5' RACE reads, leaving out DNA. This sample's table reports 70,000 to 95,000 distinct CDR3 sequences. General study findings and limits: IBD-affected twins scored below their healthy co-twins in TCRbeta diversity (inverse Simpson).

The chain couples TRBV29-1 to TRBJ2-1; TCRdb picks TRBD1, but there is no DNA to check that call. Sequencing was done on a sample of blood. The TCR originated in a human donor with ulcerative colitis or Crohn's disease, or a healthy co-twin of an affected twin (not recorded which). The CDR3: CSVSRPPTEVNEQFF.